What follows are 23 T cell receptor beta chains derived from one specimen sequenced in a study of blood T cell repertoires in COVID-19. Assay: immunoSEQ multiplex PCR; the TCRdb copy retains only in-frame clones and omits some. In the table there are 150,000 to 160,000 clones, 75% to 80% of which are singletons. The sample taken for sequencing was peripheral blood. The source is a man older than 75 with acute or convalescent COVID-19.

The chain employs TRBV18 and TRBJ2-7, with 9 bases identical to TRBD1. V was pared by 2 bases and J by 5 bases, with 7 bases of the junction left unmatched. In germline, CDR1 is KGHSH, CDR2 LQKENI. The CDR3 loop spans 15 amino acids. This CDR3 is CASSPLQGAVNEQYF. The CDR3 DNA is TGTGCCAGCTCACCATTACAGGGGGCTGTGAACGAGCAGTACTTC.

This clone occurred once. The chain uses TRBV5-1 and TRBJ2-2; 10 nucleotides line up with TRBD1. J gave up 5 bases and V 4 bases, and 5 bases lay outside the gene matches. The germline gives CDR1 SGHRS, CDR2 YFSETQ. The CDR3 is made up of 15 amino acids. CDR3 protein: CASSHGTGETGELFF. The CDR3 DNA reads TGCGCCAGCAGCCACGGGACAGGGGAAACCGGGGAGCTGTTTTTT. Based on the CDR3 plus reference TRBV5-1 and TRBJ2-2, the full variable domain is KAGVTQTPRYLIKTRGQQVTLSCSPISGHRSVSWYQQTPGQGLQFLFEYFSETQRNKGNFPGRFSGRQFSNSRSEMNVSTLELGDSALYLCASSHGTGETGELFFGEGSRLTVL.

The chain couples TRBV29-1 to TRBJ2-1; 14 bases line up with TRBD2. The CDR3 is 18 amino acids. Germline V gene data show CDR1 as SQVTM and CDR2 as ANQGSEA. V gave up 1 base and J gave up 0 bases; unmatched junction bases: 5. DNA of the CDR3: TGCAGCGTTGAAGGGACTAGCGGGGGGCTTAGCTCCTACAATGAGCAGTTCTTC. Translated: CSVEGTSGGLSSYNEQFF.

This clone was seen only a few times. The V gene is TRBV19, the J gene TRBJ2-1, with 10 bases identical to TRBD2. Germline values: CDR1 LNHDA, CDR2 SQIVND (reference sequence). The CDR3 has 16 amino acids. V shed 5 bases, J shed 0 bases, and the junction held 4 bases outside the gene matches. CDR3 nucleotide sequence: TGTGCCAGTAGTCCAGCGGGGGGGAGCTCCTACAATGAGCAGTTCTTC. It codes for CASSPAGGSSYNEQFF.

V usage is TRBV4-2 and J usage is TRBJ2-5; 9 bases match TRBD2. The germline gives CDR1 LGHNA, CDR2 YNFKEQ. The CDR3 runs 17 residues. V lost 3 bases, J lost 1 base, and 9 bases stayed unmatched. The CDR3 region has the DNA TGTGCCAGCAGCCAGACGCTAGCGGGGATGGTCCAAGAGACCCAGTACTTC. The encoded protein is CASSQTLAGMVQETQYF.

CDR3 in DNA: TGTGCCAGCAGTGAAACCCTAGCGGGGGGACGAGGGGCCGGGGAGCTGTTTTTT. Translated, it gives CASSETLAGGRGAGELFF. This rearrangement joins TRBV2 to TRBJ2-2; 11 bases agree with TRBD2. V shed 2 bases and J 6 bases; nucleotides not matched to a gene: 11. This CDR3 region has 18 residues. Per the germline V gene, CDR1 is SNHLY and CDR2 is FYNNEI.

V usage is TRBV2 and J usage is TRBJ2-2, with 8 bases lining up with TRBD1. Germline CDR1 reads SNHLY; CDR2 reads FYNNEI. This CDR3 region has 14 residues. The junction had 8 bases not matched to a gene; V was cut back by 8 bases and J by 6 bases. DNA of the CDR3: TGTGCCAGCCGCAACGGACAGGGCCCCGGGGAGCTGTTTTTT. Amino acids: CASRNGQGPGELFF. Based on the CDR3 plus reference TRBV2 and TRBJ2-2, the full variable domain is EPEVTQTPSHQVTQMGQEVILRCVPISNHLYFYWYRQILGQKVEFLVSFYNNEISEKSEIFDDQFSVERPDGSNFTLKIRSTKLEDSAMYFCASRNGQGPGELFFGEGSRLTVL.

This clone was seen more than once but under ten times. J is TRBJ2-2 and V is TRBV19; 8 bases match TRBD1. The ends lost 7 bases at V and 2 bases at J; junction bases unmatched: 6. Germline V gene data show CDR1 as LNHDA and CDR2 as SQIVND (reference sequence). There are 15 residues in the CDR3. The CDR3 DNA follows: TGTGCCAGTAAGGGGACAGGCAGAAACACCGGGGAGCTGTTTTTT. This gives the protein CASKGTGRNTGELFF.

V and J are TRBV24-1 and TRBJ1-3; tentatively, D is TRBD1 (5 bases). This CDR3 region has 16 residues. CDR1 and CDR2 (germline): KGHDR, SFDVKD. V lost 2 bases and J lost 0, with 10 bases in between. CDR3 DNA: TGTGCCACCAGTGATTCCCGACAGTTCTCTGGAAACACCATATATTTT. Its protein is CATSDSRQFSGNTIYF.

This clone was seen only once. V usage is TRBV7-9 and J usage is TRBJ1-2, with 10 bases lining up with TRBD1. This CDR3 comprises 14 residues. Germline assignment: CDR1 SEHNR and CDR2 FQNEAQ (reference sequence). Trimming took 1 base from V and 7 from J; bases not matched to a gene: 3. The CDR3 DNA follows: TGTGCCAGCAGCTTAGAAGGGACAGGGGCTGGCTACACCTTC. This translates into CASSLEGTGAGYTF.

The chain joins TRBV4-1 to TRBJ2-7; 8 bases map to TRBD2. There are 15 residues in the CDR3. V was clipped by 2 bases and J by 0 bases; unmatched bases: 3. The germline V gene encodes CDR1 MGHRA and CDR2 YSYEKL. CDR3 residues: CASSQHSGASYEQYF. Written as DNA, the CDR3 is TGCGCCAGCAGCCAACATAGCGGGGCCTCCTACGAGCAGTACTTC.

The rearrangement uses TRBV18 and TRBJ2-5; TRBD2 matches 10 bases. V was pared by 3 bases and J by 5 bases, with 6 bases of the junction left unmatched. Per germline, CDR1 KGHSH and CDR2 LQKENI. This CDR3 is built from 15 residues. The CDR3 loop is CASSPVLAGEETQYF. Here the CDR3 DNA reads TGTGCCAGCTCACCGGTCCTAGCGGGGGAGGAGACCCAGTACTTC.

This clone was counted a few times. The chain uses TRBV15 and TRBJ1-1, with 7 bases aligning to TRBD1. J lost 5 bases, V lost 5 bases, and 5 bases had no gene match. Germline V gene lookup returns CDR1 LNHNV and CDR2 YYDKDF (reference sequence). The length of the CDR3 is 13 residues. This chain's CDR3 is CATSRSRGTEAFF. For the CDR3, the DNA is TGTGCCACCAGCCGGTCCAGGGGGACTGAAGCTTTCTTT.

This clone was recorded only once. The rearrangement uses TRBV18 and TRBJ2-7; no clear D gene. CDR3 size: 13 residues. CDR1 and CDR2 from the germline V gene are KGHSH and LQKENI. The ends were cut back, 3 bases at V and 7 bases at J, with 13 bases in the middle. The CDR3 DNA follows: TGTGCCAGCTCACCCCGGAGAGTGCCGGAGCAGTACTTC. As protein: CASSPRRVPEQYF.

The genes are TRBV10-3 and TRBJ2-3; possibly TRBD1 for D (7 bases). The germline gives CDR1 ENHRY, CDR2 SYGVKD. There are 14 residues in the CDR3. V lost 10 bases, J lost 2 bases, and 16 bases lay in between. Written as DNA, the CDR3 is TGTGCCACTCGGAGGGGGCGAGACACAGATACGCAGTATTTT. It is translated as CATRRGRDTDTQYF.

V gene TRBV4-1 combines with J gene TRBJ1-1; weak D call: TRBD1 (6 bases). The germline V gene has CDR1 MGHRA and CDR2 YSYEKL. The CDR3 runs to 20 residues. V lost 4 bases to trimming and J lost 4 bases, with 31 bases between them. CDR3 loop: CASSPPIARTGSVRGTEAFF. As DNA, the CDR3 is TGCGCCAGCAGCCCGCCCATCGCCCGAACAGGGTCAGTAAGGGGCACTGAAGCTTTCTTT.

The CDR3 loop reads CASSINGTGSYEQYV. The CDR3 DNA reads TGTGCCAGCAGCATAAATGGGACAGGATCCTACGAGCAGTACGTC. V gene TRBV21-1 combines with J gene TRBJ2-7; TRBD1 is the table's D call, not checked against the DNA. TRBV21-1 is shown as a pseudogene. The CDR3 consists of 15 residues.

This rearrangement joins TRBV3-1 (or the pseudogene TRBV3-2) to TRBJ1-1; 7 nucleotides match TRBD1. V was clipped by 1 base and J by 8 bases; unmatched bases: 7. CDR3 length: 14 residues. CDR1 is LGHDT and CDR2 is YNNKEL in the germline V gene (reference sequence). Here the CDR3 reads CASSQVVVDREAFF. In nucleotides, the CDR3 is TGTGCCAGCAGCCAAGTAGTAGTGGACAGGGAAGCTTTCTTT.

J is TRBJ2-3 and V is TRBV6-5; TRBD2 might be the D (5 bases). Trimming removed 2 bases from V and 6 bases from J, with 15 bases in between. The CDR3 has 15 amino acids. CDR1 MNHEY and CDR2 SVGAGI come from the germline V gene. This chain's CDR3 is CASSYRAGGMDTQYF. For the CDR3, the DNA is TGTGCCAGCAGTTACAGGGCAGGAGGCATGGATACGCAGTATTTT.

The chain has TRBV6-4 and TRBJ1-1, with a weak D call TRBD1 (5 bases). Germline loops: CDR1 MRHNA, CDR2 SNTAGT. The CDR3 length is 15 residues. V lost 2 bases and J lost 1, with 11 bases in between. CDR3 region: CASSDQTVGNTEAFF. The CDR3 region has the DNA TGTGCCAGCAGTGACCAGACAGTTGGGAACACTGAAGCTTTCTTT.

The CDR3 reads CASSPNNGGNTEAFF. The CDR3 region has the DNA TGTGCCAGCTCACCCAATAATGGAGGGAACACTGAAGCTTTCTTT. The genes are TRBV18 and TRBJ1-1; D not resolved. V was pared by 3 bases and J by 1 base, with 12 bases between. Germline CDR1 is KGHSH and CDR2 is LQKENI. The CDR3 is 15 amino acids.

CDR3 in DNA: TGTGCCAGCAGCTTAGCGAGGGGAGGGGACTATGGCTACACCTTC. It is translated as CASSLARGGDYGYTF. The gene calls are TRBV7-9 and TRBJ1-2; the D gene is possibly TRBD1 (5 bases). Germline CDR1 is SEHNR and CDR2 is FQNEAQ (reference sequence). The CDR3 totals 15 residues. Trimming cost V 0 bases and J 3 bases, with 11 bases left between them.

The chain combines TRBV11-2 with TRBJ1-1; D might be TRBD1 (5 bases). V dropped 2 bases and J dropped 11 bases, with 18 bases sitting between them. The CDR3 has 14 amino acids. Per germline, CDR1 SGHAT and CDR2 FQNNGV. DNA for the CDR3: TGTGCCAGCAGCTTAACAGGAGCAGGAAGCAAGGCTTTCTTT. This encodes CASSLTGAGSKAFF.